A single sample is the source of the 3 T cell receptor beta chains below, sequenced in a study of response to subunit inactivated influenza vaccine. Via MiXCR, TCRdb re-called the RT-PCR reads, giving one row per CDR3 protein. The sample holds around 520,000 distinct CDR3 sequences, over 9.5% seen once. The specimen was PBMCs from blood, collected on the day of vaccination. The source is a man aged 45 to 65 who received an inactivated influenza vaccine.

V is TRBV29-1 and J is TRBJ1-1; 10 bases map to TRBD1. CDR1 and CDR2 from the germline V gene are SQVTM and ANQGSEA. The CDR3 has 12 amino acids. V lost 7 bases to trimming and J lost 6 bases; unmatched junction nucleotides: 5. The CDR3 loop is CSGGQGKAEAFF. DNA of the CDR3: TGCAGCGGGGGACAGGGGAAGGCTGAAGCTTTCTTT.

The table lists this clonotype with many counts. The chain couples TRBV3-1 to TRBJ2-1; 10 nucleotides agree with TRBD2. The CDR3 is made up of 13 amino acids. The V gene end was trimmed by 2 bases and the J gene end by 10 bases; junction bases not matched to a gene: 2. Germline CDR1 reads LGHDT; CDR2 reads YNNKEL (reference sequence). CDR3 sequence reads: CASSQRTSGEQFF. In DNA form, the CDR3 reads TGTGCCAGCAGCCAACGGACTAGCGGAGAGCAGTTCTTC.

Of note for this clonotype: One junction end does not reproduce the germline sequence, and a read error may be involved. The rearrangement links TRBV6-5 to TRBJ1-1; D ambiguous. CDR1 is MNHEY and CDR2 is SVGAGI in the germline V gene. This CDR3 contains 11 residues. The CDR3: CAISGRQEAFF. CDR3 in DNA: TGTGCCATCAGTGGCCGGCAGGAAGCTTTCTTT.